Following are 21 T cell receptor beta chains from one sample sequenced in a study of cytomegalovirus exposure and HLA in healthy donors. A multiplex PCR was run with 60 Vbeta primers and 13 Jbeta primers. Sequencing used immunoSEQ multiplex PCR; TCRdb keeps in-frame clones, though not all of them. The data hold 70,000 to 95,000 clones, with 70% to 80% observed a single time. Source material: PBMCs. The receptors originated from a human donor in good health.

The chain carries TRBV6-5 and TRBJ1-2; D is ambiguous. This CDR3 contains 13 residues. V was trimmed by 8 bases and J by 6 bases, leaving 16 bases between them. Germline V lookup: CDR1 MNHEY, CDR2 SVGAGI. CDR3 nucleotides: TGTGCCAGCGCCTTTTCGGGAGGGAATGGCTACACCTTC. Translation: CASAFSGGNGYTF.

The V call is TRBV9, the J call TRBJ2-1; possibly TRBD2 for D (6 bases). CDR3 length: 15 residues. Germline loops: CDR1 SGDLS, CDR2 YYNGEE. The ends were cut back, 3 bases at V and 9 bases at J, with 19 bases in the middle. CDR3 bases: TGTGCCAGCAGCGGCGGATACCCCGGGGGAGGTGAGCAGTTCTTC. Residues: CASSGGYPGGGEQFF. The variable domain in full, completed from reference TRBV9 and TRBJ2-1, reads DSGVTQTPKHLITATGQRVTLRCSPRSGDLSVYWYQQSLDQGLQFLIQYYNGEERAKGNILERFSAQQFPDLHSELNLSSLELGDSALYFCASSGGYPGGGEQFFGPGTRLTVL.

This chain links TRBV6-5 with TRBJ1-2; D gene ambiguous. Germline V gene lookup returns CDR1 MNHEY and CDR2 SVGAGI. The V and J ends lost 6 bases and 2 bases respectively, with 10 bases between them. CDR3 length: 13 amino acids. CDR3 region: CASSSTGNYGYTF. The DNA for the CDR3 is TGTGCCAGCAGCTCGACTGGGAACTATGGCTACACCTTC.

In DNA form, the CDR3 reads TGTGCCACCAGCGGTACAGGGGGCGCCGGGGAGACCCAGTACTTC. Translation: CATSGTGGAGETQYF. V gene TRBV15 combines with J gene TRBJ2-5; 9 bases match TRBD1. CDR3 length: 15 residues. The V segment lost 5 bases and the J segment 5 bases; nucleotides outside the gene matches: 9. Per the germline V gene, CDR1 is LNHNV and CDR2 is YYDKDF (reference sequence).

The CDR3 reads CASGRLAGGLETQYF. The CDR3 nucleotides read TGTGCCAGTGGACGCCTAGCGGGGGGGCTGGAGACCCAGTACTTC. The V call is TRBV19, the J call TRBJ2-5, with 12 bases fitting TRBD2. Germline CDR1 reads LNHDA; CDR2 reads SQIVND (reference sequence). This CDR3 has 15 residues. The J segment lost 5 bases and the V segment lost 8 bases, leaving 9 bases of the junction unmatched.

The chain employs TRBV4-3 and TRBJ2-1; a weak D match, TRBD1 (5 bases). Trimming cost V 0 bases and J 0 bases, with 12 bases left between them. Germline V gives CDR1 LGHNA, CDR2 YSLEER. The CDR3 sequence is 17 residues long. CDR3 region: CASSQEGAPYSYNEQFF. CDR3 DNA sequence: TGCGCCAGCAGCCAAGAAGGGGCTCCTTACTCCTACAATGAGCAGTTCTTC.

The V gene is TRBV29-1, the J gene TRBJ1-1, with TRBD1 identical over 10 bases. The CDR3 sequence is 11 residues long. Germline V gene data show CDR1 as SQVTM and CDR2 as ANQGSEA. J lost 9 bases, V lost 6 bases, and 4 bases had no gene match. CDR3 sequence (DNA): TGCAGCGTCGGGACAGGGGTGAAAGCTTTCTTT. Protein sequence: CSVGTGVKAFF.

The chain employs TRBV19 and TRBJ2-4; 7 bases align to TRBD1. Germline V gene lookup returns CDR1 LNHDA and CDR2 SQIVND (reference sequence). The ends lost 4 bases at V and 0 bases at J; junction bases unmatched: 6. This CDR3 region has 16 residues. CDR3 loop: CASSTGQALAKNIQYF. Written as DNA, the CDR3 is TGTGCCAGTAGTACTGGACAGGCCCTAGCCAAAAACATTCAGTACTTC.

The chain recombines TRBV10-1 with TRBJ2-2; 7 nucleotides align to TRBD1. Germline V gene lookup returns CDR1 WNHNN and CDR2 SYGVQD (reference sequence). The CDR3 is 17 amino acids. Trimming at V came to 4 bases and at J to 6 bases, leaving 14 bases not matched to a gene. CDR3 in amino acids: CASSALFGTASSGELFF. Here the CDR3 DNA reads TGCGCCAGCAGTGCATTGTTCGGGACAGCCTCATCCGGGGAGCTGTTTTTT.

The chain carries TRBV27 and TRBJ2-2, with D perhaps matching TRBD1 (5 bases). Trimming pared 3 bases from V and 4 bases from J, leaving 21 bases between. Germline CDR1 reads MNHEY; CDR2 reads SMNVEV (reference sequence). The CDR3 is 18 residues long. The CDR3 loop is CASSFQDPKGRGTGELFF. The DNA of the CDR3 is TGTGCCAGCAGTTTTCAGGACCCAAAGGGGCGAGGCACCGGGGAGCTGTTTTTT.

This clone has only a few counts. V and J are TRBV10-1 and TRBJ2-3; the D gene is possibly TRBD1 (6 bases). The length of the CDR3 is 16 residues. From germline, CDR1 is WNHNN and CDR2 SYGVQD (reference sequence). The ends were cut back, 1 base at V and 2 bases at J, with 13 bases in the middle. CDR3 in DNA: TGCGCCAGCAGTGAGTTGGAGACAGGAGACACAGATACGCAGTATTTT. This translates into CASSELETGDTDTQYF.

This clone showed up just a few times. V and J are TRBV5-6 and TRBJ2-3; tentative D call: TRBD2 (5 bases). Germline CDR1 SGHDT, CDR2 YYEEEE. Trimming removed 2 bases at V and 5 bases at J, with 15 bases between. This CDR3 has 15 amino acids. CDR3 sequence (DNA): TGTGCCAGCAGCTTACGGGGTAGGGTTTTAGATACGCAGTATTTT. This sequence encodes CASSLRGRVLDTQYF.

The rearrangement uses TRBV27 and TRBJ2-5; 10 nucleotides agree with TRBD1. Trimming cost V 1 base and J 7 bases; bases outside gene matches: 9. This CDR3 spans 16 amino acids. Per germline, CDR1 MNHEY and CDR2 SMNVEV (reference sequence). Written as DNA, the CDR3 is TGTGCCAGCAGTTTATGGACAGGGGGTGTGTTAGGGACCCAGTACTTC. It translates to CASSLWTGGVLGTQYF.

The chain carries TRBV5-6 and TRBJ2-7, with D tentatively TRBD2 (5 bases). In germline, CDR1 is SGHDT, CDR2 YYEEEE. The CDR3 extends over 12 amino acids. Trimming took off 1 base at V and 6 bases at J, with 8 bases between the two ends. DNA for the CDR3: TGTGCCAGCAGCTTGTTTGGGAGCGAGCAGTACTTC. Its translation is CASSLFGSEQYF.

This rearrangement joins TRBV11-2 to TRBJ2-7; TRBD1 is a possible D gene (6 bases). CDR1 is SGHAT, CDR2 FQNNGV, per germline. V lost 8 bases and J lost 2, with 10 bases in between. This CDR3 has 12 amino acids. This chain's CDR3 is CASGTQAYEQYF. In DNA, the CDR3 is TGTGCCAGCGGGACACAAGCCTACGAGCAGTACTTC.

The chain has TRBV10-3 and TRBJ2-2, with 7 bases that match TRBD2. Unmatched junction bases numbered 3, after V lost 8 bases and J lost 0 bases. CDR1 is ENHRY and CDR2 is SYGVKD in the germline V gene. The CDR3 consists of 14 residues. CDR3 in amino acids: CAIAGDANTGELFF. The DNA for the CDR3 is TGTGCCATCGCGGGGGACGCGAACACCGGGGAGCTGTTTTTT.

There are a few counts of this clone. This chain links TRBV4-3 with TRBJ1-6; no clear D gene. The germline gives CDR1 LGHNA, CDR2 YSLEER. This CDR3 has 15 residues. The germline V and J ends were trimmed by 0 bases and 7 bases, with 10 bases remaining between them. The CDR3 DNA follows: TGCGCCAGCAGCCAAGAGCAGACTCAAAATTCACCCCTCCACTTT. Protein sequence: CASSQEQTQNSPLHF.

The gene calls are TRBV2 and TRBJ2-1, with D perhaps matching TRBD1 (7 bases). Trimming stripped 8 bases from V and 1 base from J, with 12 bases between. CDR3 length: 14 residues. The germline V gene has CDR1 SNHLY and CDR2 FYNNEI. CDR3 amino acids: CASVPGGSYNEQFF. The CDR3 bases are TGTGCCAGCGTTCCAGGGGGGTCCTACAATGAGCAGTTCTTC.

The chain uses TRBV5-1 and TRBJ2-2; 10 positions match TRBD2. Unmatched junction bases numbered 1, after V lost 2 bases and J lost 0 bases. CDR1 and CDR2 from the germline V gene are SGHRS and YFSETQ. The CDR3 totals 16 residues. In nucleotides, the CDR3 is TGCGCCAGCAGCTTAGGACTAGCGGCGAACACCGGGGAGCTGTTTTTT. It codes for CASSLGLAANTGELFF.

The V call is TRBV19, the J call TRBJ2-1; TRBD2 matches at 9 bases. V lost 6 bases, J lost 7 bases, and 10 bases stayed unmatched. This CDR3 spans 15 amino acids. Germline V gene lookup returns CDR1 LNHDA and CDR2 SQIVND (reference sequence). CDR3 coding DNA: TGTGCCAGTAGGACAACGGGACTAGCTGGGAATGAGCAGTTCTTC. It specifies CASRTTGLAGNEQFF.

The chain couples TRBV7-9 to TRBJ2-3; 8 bases match TRBD2. V trimming: 5 bases; J trimming: 1 base; junction bases outside the gene matches: 8. The CDR3 runs to 16 residues. CDR1 SEHNR and CDR2 FQNEAQ come from the germline V gene (reference sequence). The CDR3 region is CASSSSAGVGTDTQYF. The CDR3 DNA reads as TGTGCCAGCAGCAGCTCAGCGGGGGTCGGCACAGATACGCAGTATTTT.